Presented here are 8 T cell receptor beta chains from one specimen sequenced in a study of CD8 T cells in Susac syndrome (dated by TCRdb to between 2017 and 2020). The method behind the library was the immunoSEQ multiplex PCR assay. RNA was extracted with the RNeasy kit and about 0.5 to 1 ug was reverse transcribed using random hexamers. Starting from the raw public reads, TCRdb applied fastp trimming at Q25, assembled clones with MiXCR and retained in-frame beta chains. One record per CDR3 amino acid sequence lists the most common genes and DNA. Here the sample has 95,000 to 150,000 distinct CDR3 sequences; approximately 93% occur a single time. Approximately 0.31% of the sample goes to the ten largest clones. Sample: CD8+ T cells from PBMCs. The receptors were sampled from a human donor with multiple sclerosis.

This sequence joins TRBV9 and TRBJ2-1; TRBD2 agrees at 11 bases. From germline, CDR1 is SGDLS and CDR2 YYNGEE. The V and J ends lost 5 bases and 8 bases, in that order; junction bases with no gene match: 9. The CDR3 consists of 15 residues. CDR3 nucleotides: TGTGCCAGCAGTGTTAGCGGGAGGGGGAACGATGAGCAGTTCTTC. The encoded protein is CASSVSGRGNDEQFF.

In DNA, the CDR3 is TGTGCCAGCAGCCCTAGCGGGGGGGCTTACAATGAGCAGTTCTTC. This translates into CASSPSGGAYNEQFF. This sequence joins TRBV12-3 or TRBV12-4 and TRBJ2-1, with 12 bases identical to TRBD2. V shed 6 bases and J 4 bases; nucleotides not matched to a gene: 4. This CDR3 is 15 amino acids long.

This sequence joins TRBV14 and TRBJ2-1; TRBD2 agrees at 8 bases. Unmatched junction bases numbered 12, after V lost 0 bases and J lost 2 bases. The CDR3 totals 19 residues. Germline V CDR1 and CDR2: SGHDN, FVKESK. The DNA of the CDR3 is TGTGCCAGCAGCCAAGATGGTGGGGCCGTGCGGGGGGCCTACAATGAGCAGTTCTTC. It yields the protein CASSQDGGAVRGAYNEQFF.

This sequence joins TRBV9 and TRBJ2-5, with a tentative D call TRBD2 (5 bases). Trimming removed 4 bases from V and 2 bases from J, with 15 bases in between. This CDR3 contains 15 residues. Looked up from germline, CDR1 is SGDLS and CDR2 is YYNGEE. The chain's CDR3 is CASSTSPRDQETQYF. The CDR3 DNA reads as TGTGCCAGCAGCACCTCTCCCCGGGATCAAGAGACCCAGTACTTC.

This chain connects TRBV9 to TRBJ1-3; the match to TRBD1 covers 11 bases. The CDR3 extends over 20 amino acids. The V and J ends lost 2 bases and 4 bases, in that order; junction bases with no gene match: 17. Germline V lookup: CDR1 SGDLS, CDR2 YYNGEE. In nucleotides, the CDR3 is TGTGCCAGCAGCGTCGCTTCCCGGGACAGGGGGGCACTCGACGGAAACACCATATATTTT. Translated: CASSVASRDRGALDGNTIYF.

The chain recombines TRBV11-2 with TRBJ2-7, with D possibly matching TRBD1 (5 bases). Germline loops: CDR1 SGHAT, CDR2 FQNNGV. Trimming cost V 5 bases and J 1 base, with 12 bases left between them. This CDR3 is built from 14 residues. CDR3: CASSVGAASYEQYF. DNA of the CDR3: TGTGCCAGCAGCGTAGGGGCTGCTTCCTACGAGCAGTACTTC. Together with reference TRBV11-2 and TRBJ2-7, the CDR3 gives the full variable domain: EAGVAQSPRYKIIEKRQSVAFWCNPISGHATLYWYQQILGQGPKLLIQFQNNGVVDDSQLPKDRFSAERLKGVDSTLKIQPAKLEDSAVYLCASSVGAASYEQYFGPGTRLTVT.

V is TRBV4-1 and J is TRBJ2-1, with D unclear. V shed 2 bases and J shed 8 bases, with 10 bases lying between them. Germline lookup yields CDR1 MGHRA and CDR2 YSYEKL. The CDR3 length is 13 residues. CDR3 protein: CASSQPVTDEQFF. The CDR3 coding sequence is TGCGCCAGCAGCCAACCCGTAACAGATGAGCAGTTCTTC.

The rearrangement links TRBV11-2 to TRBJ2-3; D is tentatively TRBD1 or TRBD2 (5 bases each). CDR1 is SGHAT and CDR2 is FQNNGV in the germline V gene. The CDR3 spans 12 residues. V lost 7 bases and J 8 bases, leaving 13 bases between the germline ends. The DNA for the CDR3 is TGTGCCAGCACGAAAAGAGGGGTTACGCAGTATTTT. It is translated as CASTKRGVTQYF.